The rows below give T cell receptor beta chains drawn from one sample of a study of OX40 agonist ivuxolimab in advanced cancers. The protocol was immunoSEQ multiplex PCR, while the TCRdb copy is restricted to in-frame clones and leaves out a portion. The data hold more than 60,000 clones, with roughly 84% observed a single time. The input for sequencing was CD4+ or CD8+ T cells sorted from blood, taken in a trial of the OX40 agonist ivuxolimab. The receptors come from an adult with an advanced solid tumor such as melanoma, head and neck, liver or kidney cancer. Both conserved end residues are trimmed from each CDR3.

len | v_gene | CDR3aa
12 | TRBV7-9 | ASSSGGEGSPLH
13 | TRBV4-1 | ASSPTGTVPYEQY
13 | TRBV7-9 | ASSPSGQSNSPLH
13 | TRBV19 | ASSPRTGNTGELF
11 | TRBV6-6 | ASSSGQGREQY
15 | TRBV2 | ASSGFRGFTYNSPLH
13 | TRBV19 | ASSPNPLGGGELF
13 | TRBV15 | ATSRQLRTGGEQF
11 | TRBV18 | ASSLDLEETQY
12 | TRBV7-2 | ASSPRDGRYGYT
16 | TRBV7-2 | ASSLRMGRGTGSYEQY
13 | TRBV18 | ASSPNRGYDYGYT
13 | TRBV27 | ASSSGQSFGNEQF
14 | TRBV7-2 | ASSASSHRPNTEAF
11 | TRBV29-1 | SVGQGAGQPQH
13 | TRBV4-1 | ASSPTEMNQETQY
11 | TRBV9 | ASSGTGDQPQH
12 | TRBV6-5 | ASTPAGRNGGYT
12 | TRBV6-5 | ASRLDWNTGELF
9 | TRBV14 | ASSRASEQF
14 | TRBV2 | ASSFVEGAGANVLT
14 | TRBV9 | ASSRGLGFENHEQY
10 | TRBV10-3 | AIRKDGDEQF
11 | TRBV5-4 | ASSFFVTGEQY
9 | TRBV6-1 | ASTGTGELF
13 | TRBV6-6 | ASTEFGEGTGELF
14 | TRBV7-3 | ASSTTSGGNTGELF
12 | TRBV5-1 | ASMATPAGNTIY
12 | TRBV10-3 | AISELSRNYGYT
13 | TRBV18 | ASSRGHGSNQPQH
14 | TRBV7-2 | ASSLAGGPGTGELF
11 | TRBV29-1 | SVGQAQGIEQF
12 | TRBV2 | ASSEGRDNQPQH
17 | TRBV27 | ASSPPPWGAGGPYNEQF
15 | TRBV2 | ASSEANRITNTGELF
13 | TRBV28 | ASSLPGQGGNTIY
9 | TRBV6-5 | ASSDGYEQY
12 | TRBV18 | ASSRQGSHNEQF
11 | TRBV19 | ASGGGGTDTQY
13 | TRBV6-5 | ASSSIAGGLGEQF
12 | TRBV28 | ASSLDEPGAEAF
11 | TRBV28 | AHSTPSTDTQY
12 | TRBV28 | ASSLGQGTYEQY
15 | TRBV4-2 | ASSPQARTSGGDTQY
11 | TRBV7-3 | ASSLTIRGTQY
13 | TRBV5-1 | ASRPGELRGETQY
14 | TRBV7-7 | ASSLAEGRIQETQY
14 | TRBV6-1 | ASSEAVGNSNYGYT
15 | TRBV19 | ASSRGQFDTGANVLT